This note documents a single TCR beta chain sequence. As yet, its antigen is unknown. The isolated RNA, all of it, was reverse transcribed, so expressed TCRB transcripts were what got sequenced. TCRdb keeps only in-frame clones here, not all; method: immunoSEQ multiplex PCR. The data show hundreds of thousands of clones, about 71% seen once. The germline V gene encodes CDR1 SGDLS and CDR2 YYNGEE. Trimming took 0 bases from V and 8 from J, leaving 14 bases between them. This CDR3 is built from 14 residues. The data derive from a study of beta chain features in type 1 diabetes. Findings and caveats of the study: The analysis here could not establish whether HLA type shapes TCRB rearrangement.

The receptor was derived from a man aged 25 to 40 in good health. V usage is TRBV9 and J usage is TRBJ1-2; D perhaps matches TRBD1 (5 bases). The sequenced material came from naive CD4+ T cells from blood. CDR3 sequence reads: CASSVVGGTGGYTF. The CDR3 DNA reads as TGTGCCAGCAGCGTAGTCGGAGGGACTGGCGGCTACACCTTC.